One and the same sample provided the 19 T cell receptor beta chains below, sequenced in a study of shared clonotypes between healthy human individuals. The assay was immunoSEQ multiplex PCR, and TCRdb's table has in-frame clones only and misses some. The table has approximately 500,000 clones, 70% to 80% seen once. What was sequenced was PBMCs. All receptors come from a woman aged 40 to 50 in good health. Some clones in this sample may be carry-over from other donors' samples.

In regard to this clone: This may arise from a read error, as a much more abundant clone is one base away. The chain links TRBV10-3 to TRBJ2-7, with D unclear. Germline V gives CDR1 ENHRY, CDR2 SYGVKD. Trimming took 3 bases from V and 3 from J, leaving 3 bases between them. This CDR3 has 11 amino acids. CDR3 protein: CAISDVYEQYF. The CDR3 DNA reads TGTGCCATCAGTGACGTCTACGAGCAGTACTTC.

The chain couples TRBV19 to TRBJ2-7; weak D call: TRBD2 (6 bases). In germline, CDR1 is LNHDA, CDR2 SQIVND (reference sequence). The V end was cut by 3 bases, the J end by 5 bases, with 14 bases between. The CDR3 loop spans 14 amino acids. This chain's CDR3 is CASSIGEVVHEQYF. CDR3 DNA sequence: TGTGCCAGTAGTATCGGGGAGGTGGTCCACGAGCAGTACTTC.

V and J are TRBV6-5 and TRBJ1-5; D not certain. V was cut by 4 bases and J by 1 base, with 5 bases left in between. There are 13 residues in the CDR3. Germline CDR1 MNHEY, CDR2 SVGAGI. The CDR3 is CASSLGSNQPQHF. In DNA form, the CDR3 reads TGTGCCAGCAGTTTGGGCAGCAATCAGCCCCAGCATTTT.

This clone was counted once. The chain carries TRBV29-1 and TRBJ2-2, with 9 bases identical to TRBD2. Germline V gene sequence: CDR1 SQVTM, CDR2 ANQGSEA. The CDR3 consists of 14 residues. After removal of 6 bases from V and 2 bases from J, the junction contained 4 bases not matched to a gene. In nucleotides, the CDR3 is TGCAGCGTAAGGCGGGAGGGTAACACCGGGGAGCTGTTTTTT. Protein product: CSVRREGNTGELFF.

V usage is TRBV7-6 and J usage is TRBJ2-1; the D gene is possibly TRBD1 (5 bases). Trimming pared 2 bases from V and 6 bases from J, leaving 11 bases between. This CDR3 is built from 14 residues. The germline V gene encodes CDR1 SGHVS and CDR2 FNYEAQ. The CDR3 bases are TGTGCCAGCAGCTTACAGGGCCCCCTCAATGAGCAGTTCTTC. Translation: CASSLQGPLNEQFF.

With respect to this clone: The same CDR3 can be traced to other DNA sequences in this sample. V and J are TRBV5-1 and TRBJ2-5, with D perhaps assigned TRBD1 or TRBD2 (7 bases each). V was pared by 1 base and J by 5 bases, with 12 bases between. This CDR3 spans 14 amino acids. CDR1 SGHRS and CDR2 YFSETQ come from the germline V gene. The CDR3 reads CASSLRQGGETQYF. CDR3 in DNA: TGCGCCAGCAGCTTGAGACAGGGAGGGGAGACCCAGTACTTC.

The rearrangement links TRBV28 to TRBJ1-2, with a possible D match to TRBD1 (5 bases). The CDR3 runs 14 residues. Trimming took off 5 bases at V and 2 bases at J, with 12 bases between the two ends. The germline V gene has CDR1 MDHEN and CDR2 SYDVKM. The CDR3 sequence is CASSDAQGNYGYTF. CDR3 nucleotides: TGTGCCAGCAGTGATGCCCAGGGAAACTATGGCTACACCTTC.

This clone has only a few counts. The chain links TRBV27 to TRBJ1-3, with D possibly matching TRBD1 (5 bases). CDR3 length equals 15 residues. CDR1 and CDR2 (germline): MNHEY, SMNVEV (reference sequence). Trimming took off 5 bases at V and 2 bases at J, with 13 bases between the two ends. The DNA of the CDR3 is TGTGCCAGCAGTCTCTCGAGGGGAGCTGGAAACACCATATATTTT. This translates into CASSLSRGAGNTIYF.

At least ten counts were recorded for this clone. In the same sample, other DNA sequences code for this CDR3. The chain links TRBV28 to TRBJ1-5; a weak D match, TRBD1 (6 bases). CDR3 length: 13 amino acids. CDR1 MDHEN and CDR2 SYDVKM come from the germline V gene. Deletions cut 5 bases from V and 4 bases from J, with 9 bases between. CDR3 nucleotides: TGTGCCAGCAGTAGGACAGTTAATCAGCCCCAGCATTTT. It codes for CASSRTVNQPQHF.

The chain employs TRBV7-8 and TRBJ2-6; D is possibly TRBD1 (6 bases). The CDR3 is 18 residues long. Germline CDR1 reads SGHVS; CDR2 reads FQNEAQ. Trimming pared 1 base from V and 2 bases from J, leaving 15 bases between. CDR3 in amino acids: CASSLGWGRSPGANVLTF. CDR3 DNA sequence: TGTGCCAGCAGCTTAGGCTGGGGGCGCTCCCCTGGGGCCAACGTCCTGACTTTC.

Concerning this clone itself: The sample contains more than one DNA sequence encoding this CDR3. The CDR3 DNA is TGTGCCAGCAGCTTAGCTAGCGGAGGTACAGATACGCAGTATTTT. Protein product: CASSLASGGTDTQYF. The J gene is TRBJ2-3, the V gene TRBV7-2; D perhaps matches TRBD2 (6 bases). Germline CDR1 SGHTA, CDR2 FQGNSA. Between the trimmed V and J ends, which lost 0 bases and 3 bases, there was a span of 10 bases. The CDR3 has 15 amino acids.

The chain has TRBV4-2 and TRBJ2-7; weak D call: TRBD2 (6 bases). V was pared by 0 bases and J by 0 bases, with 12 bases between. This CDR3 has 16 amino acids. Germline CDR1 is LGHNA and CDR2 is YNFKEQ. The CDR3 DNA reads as TGTGCCAGCAGCCAAGAGGGAGGAGGCCTCTCCTACGAGCAGTACTTC. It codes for CASSQEGGGLSYEQYF.

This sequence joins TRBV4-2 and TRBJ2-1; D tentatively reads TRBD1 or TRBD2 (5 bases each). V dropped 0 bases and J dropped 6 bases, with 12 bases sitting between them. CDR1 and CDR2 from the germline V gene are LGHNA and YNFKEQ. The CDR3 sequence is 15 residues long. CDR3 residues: CASSQDGGAPNEQFF. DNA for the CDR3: TGTGCCAGCAGCCAAGATGGGGGAGCGCCCAATGAGCAGTTCTTC.

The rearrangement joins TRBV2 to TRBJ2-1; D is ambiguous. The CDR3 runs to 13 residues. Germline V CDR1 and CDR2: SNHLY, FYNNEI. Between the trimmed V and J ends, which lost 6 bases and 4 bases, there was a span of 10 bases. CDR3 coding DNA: TGTGCCAGCAGCACCCTGGGGTACAATGAGCAGTTCTTC. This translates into CASSTLGYNEQFF.

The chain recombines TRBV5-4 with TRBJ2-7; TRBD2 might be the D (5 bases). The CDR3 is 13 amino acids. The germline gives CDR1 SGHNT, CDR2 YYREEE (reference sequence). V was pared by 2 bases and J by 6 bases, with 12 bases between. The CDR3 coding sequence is TGTGCCAGCAGCTTTAGTAGCGTTAGCGAGCAGTACTTC. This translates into CASSFSSVSEQYF.

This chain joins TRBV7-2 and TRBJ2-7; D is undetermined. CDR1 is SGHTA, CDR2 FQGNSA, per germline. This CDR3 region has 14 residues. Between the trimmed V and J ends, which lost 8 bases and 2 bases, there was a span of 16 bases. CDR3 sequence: CASCPGLIPYEQYF. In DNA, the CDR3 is TGTGCCAGCTGCCCCGGGCTGATACCCTACGAGCAGTACTTC.

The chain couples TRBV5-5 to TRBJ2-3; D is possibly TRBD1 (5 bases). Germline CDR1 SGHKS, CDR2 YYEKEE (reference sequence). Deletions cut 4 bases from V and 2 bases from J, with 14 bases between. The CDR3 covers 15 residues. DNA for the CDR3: TGTGCCAGCAGCCCGGAAGGGGTGAACACAGATACGCAGTATTTT. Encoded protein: CASSPEGVNTDTQYF.

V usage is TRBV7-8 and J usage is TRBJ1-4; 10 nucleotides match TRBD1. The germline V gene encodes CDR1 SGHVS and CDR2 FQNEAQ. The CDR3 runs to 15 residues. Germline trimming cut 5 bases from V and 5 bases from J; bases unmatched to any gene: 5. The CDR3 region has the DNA TGTGCCAGCAGCCACCCGGGACAGGGGAATGAAAAACTGTTTTTT. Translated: CASSHPGQGNEKLFF.

CDR3 DNA: TGCGCCAGCGGGGGAGGAAAGACTCGGTACGAGCAGTACTTC. It codes for CASGGGKTRYEQYF. V is TRBV10-2 and J is TRBJ2-7, with D tentatively TRBD2 (6 bases). This CDR3 is 14 amino acids long. Trimming shortened V by 8 bases and J by 4 bases, and 18 bases separated the two germline ends. Germline V gene sequence: CDR1 WSHSY, CDR2 SAAADI.